Each of the 20 T cell receptor beta chains below was sequenced from the same sample in a study of cytomegalovirus exposure and HLA in healthy donors. PCR employed 60 Vbeta and 13 Jbeta primers. The method was immunoSEQ multiplex PCR; TCRdb's version includes in-frame clones alone and lacks a portion of them. The table for this sample gives around 140,000 clones. The specimen sequenced was PBMCs. The receptors here all came from a male donor in good health and CMV-seronegative.

The J gene is TRBJ2-7, the V gene TRBV15, with D maybe TRBD2 (5 bases). Trimming shortened V by 4 bases and J by 3 bases, and 13 bases separated the two germline ends. This CDR3 contains 14 residues. CDR1 is LNHNV, CDR2 YYDKDF, per germline (reference sequence). Here the CDR3 DNA reads TGTGCCACCAGCATACGACAAAGCGGCTACGAGCAGTACTTC. Protein sequence: CATSIRQSGYEQYF.

V usage is TRBV7-2 and J usage is TRBJ2-3, with TRBD2 identical over 9 bases. J lost 3 bases, V lost 1 base, and 5 bases had no gene match. Germline V gene data show CDR1 as SGHTA and CDR2 as FQGNSA. The CDR3 has 16 amino acids. The CDR3 sequence is CASSLEVLAGTDTQYF. The CDR3 DNA reads TGTGCCAGCAGCTTAGAGGTTCTAGCGGGAACAGATACGCAGTATTTT.

The chain links TRBV5-1 to TRBJ2-1, with a tentative D call TRBD1 (6 bases). Trimming stripped 0 bases from V and 9 bases from J, with 10 bases between. The germline gives CDR1 SGHRS, CDR2 YFSETQ. The CDR3 runs 13 residues. The CDR3 bases are TGCGCCAGCAGCTTGGAGGGGGTGGCTGAGCAGTTCTTC. This gives the protein CASSLEGVAEQFF.

V gene TRBV28 combines with J gene TRBJ2-2; maybe TRBD1 (5 bases). Trimming took off 5 bases at V and 8 bases at J, with 9 bases between the two ends. The germline gives CDR1 MDHEN, CDR2 SYDVKM. The CDR3 length is 12 residues. CDR3 nucleotide sequence: TGTGCCAGCAGTGCCTGGACAGGGGAGCTGTTTTTT. Translated: CASSAWTGELFF.

V is TRBV5-1 and J is TRBJ2-5; 11 nucleotides match TRBD2. Per the germline V gene, CDR1 is SGHRS and CDR2 is YFSETQ. V trimming: 4 bases; J trimming: 5 bases; junction bases outside the gene matches: 13. The CDR3 length is 17 residues. The CDR3 region has the DNA TGCGCCAGCAGCGGAACTAGCGGGAGTTCCTCCGGGGAGACCCAGTACTTC. Amino acids: CASSGTSGSSSGETQYF.

The CDR3 bases are TGTGCCAGCTCACGAGCTGTAGCGAACACCGGGGAGCTGTTTTTT. This gives the protein CASSRAVANTGELFF. This chain joins TRBV18 and TRBJ2-2; D not resolved. CDR3 length: 15 residues. The germline V gene has CDR1 KGHSH and CDR2 LQKENI. The V end lost 4 bases, the J end lost 0 bases, and 9 bases lay between the germline ends.

The V gene is TRBV5-4, the J gene TRBJ2-4, with D possibly matching TRBD1 (6 bases). Deletions cut 5 bases from V and 7 bases from J, with 16 bases between. The CDR3 has 14 residues. Germline-derived CDR1 and CDR2 are SGHNT and YYREEE (reference sequence). Here the CDR3 reads CASSQPGVVNIQYF. The CDR3 DNA follows: TGTGCCAGCAGTCAACCAGGGGTTGTCAACATTCAGTACTTC.

CDR3 residues: CACESGTGFYKGYTF. Here the CDR3 DNA reads TGTGCCTGTGAGTCCGGGACAGGGTTTTATAAAGGCTACACCTTC. This chain uses TRBV30 with TRBJ1-2, with 9 nucleotides matching TRBD1. The CDR3 contains 15 residues. Per germline, CDR1 GTSNPN and CDR2 SVGIG (reference sequence). Trimming at V came to 6 bases and at J to 8 bases, leaving 16 bases not matched to a gene.

This CDR3 is CASSQGTGKFQETQYF. CDR3 DNA sequence: TGCGCCAGCAGCCAAGGGACAGGGAAGTTCCAAGAGACCCAGTACTTC. The chain carries TRBV4-1 and TRBJ2-5; 8 nucleotides align to TRBD1. After removal of 1 base from V and 1 base from J, the junction contained 5 bases not matched to a gene. The length of the CDR3 is 16 residues. Germline assignment: CDR1 MGHRA and CDR2 YSYEKL.

The chain is built from TRBV2 and TRBJ1-5, with D unresolved. Trimming shortened V by 7 bases and J by 5 bases, and 12 bases separated the two germline ends. CDR1 is SNHLY and CDR2 is FYNNEI in the germline V gene. The CDR3 totals 13 residues. The CDR3 nucleotides read TGTGCCAGCACGGCGGAGAATGATCAGCCCCAGCATTTT. It translates to CASTAENDQPQHF.

J is TRBJ1-5 and V is TRBV5-6; 7 nucleotides agree with TRBD1. This CDR3 comprises 15 residues. V shed 3 bases, J shed 5 bases, and the junction held 8 bases outside the gene matches. Germline V CDR1 and CDR2: SGHDT, YYEEEE. This CDR3 reads CASSSSGQVYQPQHF. Written as DNA, the CDR3 is TGTGCCAGCAGCTCTTCCGGACAGGTTTATCAGCCCCAGCATTTT. The full variable domain, with the rest looked up from reference TRBV5-6 and TRBJ1-5, is DAGVTQSPTHLIKTRGQQVTLRCSPKSGHDTVSWYQQALGQGPQFIFQYYEEEERQRGNFPDRFSGHQFPNYSSELNVNALLLGDSALYLCASSSSGQVYQPQHFGDGTRLSIL.

The chain employs TRBV27 and TRBJ2-7; TRBD1 might be the D (6 bases). Deletions cut 2 bases from V and 0 bases from J, with 8 bases between. This CDR3 region has 14 residues. Germline-derived CDR1 and CDR2 are MNHEY and SMNVEV (reference sequence). The CDR3 loop is CASSLRGGSYEQYF. Here the CDR3 DNA reads TGTGCCAGCAGTTTACGAGGGGGCTCCTACGAGCAGTACTTC.

The J gene is TRBJ1-1, the V gene TRBV4-3, with 7 bases aligning to TRBD1. CDR1 and CDR2 from the germline V gene are LGHNA and YSLEER. There are 15 residues in the CDR3. V shed 1 base and J 6 bases; nucleotides not matched to a gene: 8. CDR3 amino acids: CASSQANRGGSEAFF. CDR3 nucleotides: TGCGCCAGCAGCCAAGCTAACAGGGGAGGCTCTGAAGCTTTCTTT.

The rearrangement uses TRBV5-4 and TRBJ1-1; perhaps TRBD1 as D (6 bases). Germline-derived CDR1 and CDR2 are SGHNT and YYREEE (reference sequence). The CDR3 consists of 14 residues. The germline V and J ends were trimmed by 4 bases and 2 bases, with 12 bases remaining between them. In DNA form, the CDR3 reads TGTGCCAGCAGCGCGGACAGCTTAAACACTGAAGCTTTCTTT. Translating it yields CASSADSLNTEAFF.

This chain links TRBV7-9 with TRBJ1-6; the D is unclear. V dropped 1 base and J dropped 9 bases, with 22 bases sitting between them. This CDR3 spans 18 amino acids. The germline V gene has CDR1 SEHNR and CDR2 FQNEAQ (reference sequence). The CDR3 nucleotides are TGTGCCAGCAGCTTAGTTCTAGGAGGGTCGGTCGGATTTTCACCCCTCCACTTT. Protein: CASSLVLGGSVGFSPLHF.

The CDR3 DNA is TGTGCCAGCAGCGTGACAGGGTTAGAGACCCAGTACTTC. This codes for CASSVTGLETQYF. The V and J genes are TRBV5-6 and TRBJ2-5, with 7 bases lining up with TRBD1. The CDR3 has 13 amino acids. V was pared by 4 bases and J by 4 bases, with 4 bases of the junction left unmatched. Looked up from germline, CDR1 is SGHDT and CDR2 is YYEEEE.

The CDR3 reads CAWSVPLINEKLFF. In DNA, the CDR3 is TGTGCCTGGAGTGTACCCCTAATTAATGAAAAACTGTTTTTT. The chain recombines TRBV30 with TRBJ1-4; D uncertain. Germline CDR1 GTSNPN, CDR2 SVGIG (reference sequence). The V end was cut by 0 bases, the J end by 4 bases, with 9 bases between. This CDR3 region has 14 residues.

This chain uses TRBV6-5 with TRBJ1-1; D is unresolved. Trimming removed 6 bases at V and 6 bases at J, with 17 bases between. The CDR3 runs to 14 residues. Germline V CDR1 and CDR2: MNHEY, SVGAGI. DNA for the CDR3: TGTGCCAGCAGAATACAGCCGGCTGTCTCTGAAGCTTTCTTT. Amino acid sequence: CASRIQPAVSEAFF.

V gene TRBV9 combines with J gene TRBJ2-5, with TRBD1 as a possible D gene (5 bases). V dropped 3 bases and J dropped 0 bases, with 15 bases sitting between them. Germline assignment: CDR1 SGDLS and CDR2 YYNGEE. This CDR3 has 16 residues. CDR3: CASSARFDRNQETQYF. In DNA, the CDR3 is TGTGCCAGCAGCGCCCGATTCGACAGAAACCAAGAGACCCAGTACTTC.

This chain links TRBV30 with TRBJ1-5; D perhaps matches TRBD1 (6 bases). Germline CDR1 GTSNPN, CDR2 SVGIG (reference sequence). The CDR3 loop spans 14 amino acids. V was trimmed by 3 bases and J by 1 base, leaving 10 bases between them. The CDR3 sequence is CAWSTGTSNQPQHF. The CDR3 DNA reads as TGTGCCTGGAGCACCGGGACAAGCAATCAGCCCCAGCATTTT.